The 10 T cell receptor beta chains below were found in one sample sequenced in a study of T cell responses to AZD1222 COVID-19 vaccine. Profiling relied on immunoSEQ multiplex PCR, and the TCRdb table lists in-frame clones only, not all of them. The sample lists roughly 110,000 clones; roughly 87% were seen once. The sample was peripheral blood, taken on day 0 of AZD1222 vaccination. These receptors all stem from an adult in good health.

The CDR3 protein is CASQGDAGADTQYF. CDR3 bases: TGTGCCAGCCAGGGGGATGCGGGCGCAGATACGCAGTATTTT. This sequence joins TRBV7-8 and TRBJ2-3; TRBD1 matches 7 bases. V dropped 8 bases and J dropped 4; count of bases not matched to a gene: 9. From germline, CDR1 is SGHVS and CDR2 FQNEAQ. This CDR3 has 14 residues.

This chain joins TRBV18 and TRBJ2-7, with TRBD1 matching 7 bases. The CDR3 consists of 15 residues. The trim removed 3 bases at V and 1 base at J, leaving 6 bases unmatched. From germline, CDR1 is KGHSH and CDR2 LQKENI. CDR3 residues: CASSPAGGSSYEQYF. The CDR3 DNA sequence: TGTGCCAGCTCACCGGCAGGGGGAAGTTCCTACGAGCAGTACTTC.

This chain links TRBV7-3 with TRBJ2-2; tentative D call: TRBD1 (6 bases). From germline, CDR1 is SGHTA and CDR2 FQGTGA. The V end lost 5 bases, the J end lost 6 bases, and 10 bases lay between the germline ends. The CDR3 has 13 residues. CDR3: CASSLQGSGELFF. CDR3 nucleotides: TGTGCCAGCAGCCTTCAGGGGTCCGGGGAGCTGTTTTTT.

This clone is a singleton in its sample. CDR3 sequence (DNA): TGTGCCAGCAGCCAAGAATCTCAAGCGTCTGGGAGGCTGAGCTCTGGAAACACCATATATTTT. It encodes CASSQESQASGRLSSGNTIYF. This sequence joins TRBV4-2 and TRBJ1-3; no firm D call. Trimming took off 0 bases at V and 0 bases at J, with 24 bases between the two ends. The CDR3 covers 21 residues. Germline V lookup: CDR1 LGHNA, CDR2 YNFKEQ.

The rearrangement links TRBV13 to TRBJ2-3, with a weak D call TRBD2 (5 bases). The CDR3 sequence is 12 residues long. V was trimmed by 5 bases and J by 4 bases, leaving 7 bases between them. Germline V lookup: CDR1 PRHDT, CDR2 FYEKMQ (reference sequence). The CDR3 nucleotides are TGTGCCAGCAGCCGGGGATCAGATACGCAGTATTTT. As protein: CASSRGSDTQYF.

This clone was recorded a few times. CDR3 residues: CASSLGDGYTF. The CDR3 DNA is TGTGCCAGCAGCTTGGGGGATGGCTACACCTTC. The chain couples TRBV7-9 to TRBJ1-2, with a tentative D call TRBD1 (5 bases). V gave up 3 bases and J gave up 6 bases, with 5 bases separating them. There are 11 residues in the CDR3. Per germline, CDR1 SEHNR and CDR2 FQNEAQ (reference sequence).

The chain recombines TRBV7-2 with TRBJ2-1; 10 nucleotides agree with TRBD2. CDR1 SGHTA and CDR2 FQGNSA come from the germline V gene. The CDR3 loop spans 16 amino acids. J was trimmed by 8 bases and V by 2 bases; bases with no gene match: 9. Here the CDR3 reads CASSLRGPSGSDEQFF. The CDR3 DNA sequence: TGTGCCAGCAGCTTAAGGGGGCCTAGCGGGAGTGATGAGCAGTTCTTC. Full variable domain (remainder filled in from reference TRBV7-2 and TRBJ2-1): GAGVSQSPSNKVTEKGKDVELRCDPISGHTALYWYRQSLGQGLEFLIYFQGNSAPDKSGLPSDRFSAERTGGSVSTLTIQRTQQEDSAVYLCASSLRGPSGSDEQFFGPGTRLTVL.

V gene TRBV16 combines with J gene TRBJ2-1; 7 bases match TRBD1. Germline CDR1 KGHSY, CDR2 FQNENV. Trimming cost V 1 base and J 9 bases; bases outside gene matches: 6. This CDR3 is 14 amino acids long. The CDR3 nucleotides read TGTGCCAGCAGCCAATGGAACAGGGGAACTGAGCAGTTCTTC. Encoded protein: CASSQWNRGTEQFF.

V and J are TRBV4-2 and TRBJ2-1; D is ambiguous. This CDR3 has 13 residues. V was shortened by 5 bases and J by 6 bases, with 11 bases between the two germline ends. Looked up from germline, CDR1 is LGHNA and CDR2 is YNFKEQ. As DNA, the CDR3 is TGTGCCAGCAGCACCAACCCAGTCAATGAGCAGTTCTTC. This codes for CASSTNPVNEQFF.

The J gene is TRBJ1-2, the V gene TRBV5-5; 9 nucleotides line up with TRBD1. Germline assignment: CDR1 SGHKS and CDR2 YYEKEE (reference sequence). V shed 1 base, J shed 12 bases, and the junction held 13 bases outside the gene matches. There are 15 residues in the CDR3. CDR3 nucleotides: TGTGCCAGCAGCTTGAATACGGGACAGGGTTTTCGAGACACCTTC. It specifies CASSLNTGQGFRDTF.